This is a list of T cell receptor beta chains from one sample in a study of regulatory T cells in long-lasting Graves disease. MiXCR, run by TCRdb on the multiplex PCR reads, gives a single entry per CDR3 protein. The sample lists approximately 310,000 distinct CDR3 sequences, 18% occurring once. The sample in question was peripheral blood mononuclear cells (PBMCs), obtained at new diagnosis, from a patient treated with antithyroid drugs. The receptors come from a female donor with Graves disease. Both conserved end residues are part of each CDR3. Fields, in order: V gene, J gene, clone size, D gene, CDR3 protein, CDR3 DNA. D genes are given only for firm matches. Only part of the rows carry a size: once, few, many, or a class if the clone is expanded.

TRBV2,TRBJ2-3,-,-,CASRSWPDTQYF,TGTGCCAGCAGATCCTGGCCAGATACGCAGTATTTT
TRBV2,TRBJ2-1,many,TRBD2,CASSVASGVYNEQFF,TGTGCCAGCAGTGTCGCTAGCGGGGTCTACAATGAGCAGTTCTTC
TRBV30,TRBJ2-3,-,-,CAWSVRKGLKTDTQYF,TGTGCCTGGAGTGTACGCAAGGGATTGAAAACAGATACGCAGTATTTT
TRBV2,TRBJ1-1,-,-,CASSDDETEAFF,TGTGCCAGCAGTGATGATGAGACTGAAGCTTTCTTT
TRBV29-1,TRBJ2-5,many,-,CSAGRETQYF,TGCAGCGCAGGGCGCGAGACCCAGTACTTC
TRBV19,TRBJ2-1,many,-,CASSIGAERNNEQFF,TGTGCCAGTAGTATCGGGGCGGAAAGGAACAATGAGCAGTTCTTC
TRBV9,TRBJ1-5,few,-,CASSVDGNQPQHF,TGTGCCAGCAGCGTAGATGGCAATCAGCCCCAGCATTTT
TRBV6-1,TRBJ2-7,many,-,CASSQRPHPPYEQYF,TGTGCCAGCAGCCAACGACCACACCCACCCTACGAGCAGTACTTC
TRBV20-1,TRBJ2-5,many,TRBD1,CSAKSGAGGETQYF,TGCAGTGCCAAGTCTGGGGCAGGGGGAGAGACCCAGTACTTC
TRBV20-1,TRBJ2-3,many,-,CSASALVNPDTQYF,TGCAGTGCCTCTGCCCTAGTTAACCCAGATACGCAGTATTTT
TRBV19,TRBJ1-2,-,-,CASSAPGPSGSYTF,TGTGCCAGTAGTGCCCCGGGACCTTCTGGCAGCTACACCTTC
TRBV3-1,TRBJ2-5,many,-,CASSQSGETQYF,TGTGCCAGCAGCCAATCGGGAGAGACCCAGTACTTC
TRBV10-3,TRBJ1-1,many,-,CAISERVTEAFF,TGTGCCATCAGTGAGAGGGTCACTGAAGCTTTCTTT
TRBV25-1,TRBJ2-2,few,-,CASSELRTGELFF,TGTGCCAGCAGTGAATTGAGGACCGGGGAGCTGTTTTTT
TRBV20-1,TRBJ2-1,-,TRBD2,CSASALTSGSKGEQFF,TGCAGTGCTAGTGCTTTGACTAGCGGGAGCAAAGGTGAGCAGTTCTTC
TRBV28,TRBJ2-5,many,-,CASTSPKETQYF,TGTGCCAGCACCTCCCCCAAAGAGACCCAGTACTTC
TRBV2,TRBJ1-4,many,-,CASRRSVPFATNEKLFF,TGTGCCAGCCGCCGGTCGGTTCCGTTTGCAACTAATGAAAAACTGTTTTTT
TRBV20-1,TRBJ2-7,-,-,CSARGGAGEQYF,TGCAGTGCTAGGGGCGGAGCTGGAGAGCAGTACTTC
TRBV11-2,TRBJ1-1,many,TRBD1,CASSLPGGVAFF,TGTGCCAGCAGCTTACCAGGGGGCGTAGCTTTCTTT
TRBV30,TRBJ2-7,few,-,CAWSLVAEQYF,TGTGCCTGGAGTTTAGTGGCCGAGCAGTACTTC
TRBV20-1,TRBJ1-2,many,-,CSARAPWNYGYTF,TGCAGTGCTAGAGCCCCGTGGAACTATGGCTACACCTTC
TRBV7-3,TRBJ2-1,-,TRBD2,CASSSPGRVLAEEEASSYSEQFF,TGTGCCAGCAGCTCCCCAGGGAGGGTTTTGGCAGAAGAAGAAGCAAGCTCCTACAGTGAGCAGTTCTTC
TRBV20-1,TRBJ2-7,many,-,CSAPLDSGYEQYF,TGCAGTGCTCCCTTGGACAGTGGCTACGAGCAGTACTTC
TRBV27,TRBJ2-7,many,TRBD1,CASSVQGTNPYEQYF,TGTGCCAGCAGTGTACAGGGGACGAACCCCTACGAGCAGTACTTC
TRBV19,TRBJ2-7,few,-,CASSRKGSEQYF,TGTGCCAGTAGCAGAAAGGGGAGCGAGCAGTACTTC
TRBV6-1,TRBJ2-7,many,-,CASSRVRSTYEQYF,TGTGCCAGCTCCCGGGTACGTTCGACCTACGAGCAGTACTTC
TRBV12-3/TRBV12-4,TRBJ1-1,many,-,CASNLRGTEAFF,TGTGCCAGCAACCTGAGGGGGACTGAAGCTTTCTTT
TRBV11-2,TRBJ2-7,many,TRBD1,CASSFGTGFSYEQYF,TGTGCCAGCAGTTTCGGGACAGGGTTCTCCTACGAGCAGTACTTC
TRBV28,TRBJ1-2,-,TRBD1,CASSPPDREVRGYTF,TGTGCCAGCAGTCCCCCGGACAGGGAGGTGCGGGGCTACACCTTC
TRBV30,TRBJ1-4,many,-,CAWSATSTGREGEKLFF,TGTGCCTGGAGTGCGACCAGTACAGGGAGGGAAGGTGAAAAACTGTTTTTT
TRBV6-6,TRBJ2-4,many,TRBD1,CASSYSGQGGGKNIQYF,TGTGCCAGCAGTTACTCGGGACAGGGTGGGGGCAAAAACATTCAGTACTTC
TRBV11-2,TRBJ2-1,-,-,CASSLDPFSSYNEQFF,TGTGCCAGCAGCTTAGACCCCTTTAGCTCCTACAATGAGCAGTTCTTC
TRBV19,TRBJ2-5,-,TRBD1,CASSIVDRGLPWWETQYF,TGTGCCAGTAGTATAGTCGACAGGGGGCTACCGTGGTGGGAGACCCAGTACTTC
TRBV18,TRBJ1-6,many,-,CASSPDLSSPLHF,TGTGCCAGCTCACCGGACTTATCTTCACCCCTCCACTTT
TRBV7-8,TRBJ2-3,many,TRBD2,CASSRLAGVATDTQYF,TGTGCCAGCAGCCGACTAGCGGGAGTAGCGACAGATACGCAGTATTTT